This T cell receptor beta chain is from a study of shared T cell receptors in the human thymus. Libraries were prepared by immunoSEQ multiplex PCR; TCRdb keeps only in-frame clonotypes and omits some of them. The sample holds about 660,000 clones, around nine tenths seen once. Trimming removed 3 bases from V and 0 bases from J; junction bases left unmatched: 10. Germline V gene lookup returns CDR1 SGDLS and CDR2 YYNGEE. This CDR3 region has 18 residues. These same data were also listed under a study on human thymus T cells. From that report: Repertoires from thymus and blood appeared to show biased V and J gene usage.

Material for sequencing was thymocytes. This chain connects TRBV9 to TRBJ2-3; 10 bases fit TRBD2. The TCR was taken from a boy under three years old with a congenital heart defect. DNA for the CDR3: TGTGCCAGCAGCGAGACTAGCGGGCTCGTTTCTAGCACAGATACGCAGTATTTT. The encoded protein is CASSETSGLVSSTDTQYF.